The clone carrying this T cell receptor beta chain came up many times. The antigen is not known. The entry originates in a study of regulatory T cells in long-lasting Graves disease. CDR3 length: 18 residues. Per the germline V gene, CDR1 is WSHSY and CDR2 is SAAADI. V gave up 3 bases and J gave up 3 bases; unmatched junction bases: 12. Study-wide points: Possibly, accuracy suffered from the small sample size.

Specified time point: newly diagnosed GD, antithyroid drugs for less than 3 months. Isolated PBMC RNA provided the starting material for the TCR library. As a group, patients came from one endocrinology department in Xi'an, China. The TCR beta library used iRepertoire HTBI primers with Arm-PCR amplification of CDR3. Authors' methods: Across samples, around 60 TRBV and some 15 TRBJ segments were found. Using its own MiXCR run on the multiplex PCR reads, TCRdb lists one record per CDR3 protein. These V and J calls derive from TCRdb rather than the authors' analysis. The sample holds 320,000 or so distinct CDR3 sequences, under 20% seen once.

The chain couples TRBV10-2 to TRBJ2-3; TRBD2 matches at 10 bases. The sequencing used peripheral blood mononuclear cells (PBMCs), collected at new diagnosis, from a patient treated with antithyroid drugs. This TCR derives from a female donor with Graves disease. The chain's CDR3 is CASSERTSGRAGTDTQYF. In DNA form, the CDR3 reads TGCGCCAGCAGTGAAAGGACTAGCGGCCGTGCTGGGACAGATACGCAGTATTTT.